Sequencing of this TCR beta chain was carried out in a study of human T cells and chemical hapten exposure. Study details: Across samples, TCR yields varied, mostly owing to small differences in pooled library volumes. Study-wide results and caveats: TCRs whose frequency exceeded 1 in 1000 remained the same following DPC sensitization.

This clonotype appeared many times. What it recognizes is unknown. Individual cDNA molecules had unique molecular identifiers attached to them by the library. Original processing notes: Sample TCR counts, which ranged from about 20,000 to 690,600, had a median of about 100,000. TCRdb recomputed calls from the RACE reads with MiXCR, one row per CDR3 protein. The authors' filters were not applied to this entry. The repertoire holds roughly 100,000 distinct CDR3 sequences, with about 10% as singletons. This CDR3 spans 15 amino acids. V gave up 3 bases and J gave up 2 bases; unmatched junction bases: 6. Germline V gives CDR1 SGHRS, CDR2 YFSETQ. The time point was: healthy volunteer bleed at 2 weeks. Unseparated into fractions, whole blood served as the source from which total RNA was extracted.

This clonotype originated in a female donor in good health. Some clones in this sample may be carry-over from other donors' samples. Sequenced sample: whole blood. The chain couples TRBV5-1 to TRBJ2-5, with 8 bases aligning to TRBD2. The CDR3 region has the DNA TGCGCCAGCAGCTCGGACGGGACTAGGCAAGAGACCCAGTACTTC. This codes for CASSSDGTRQETQYF.